This T cell receptor beta chain was captured in a study of T cell repertoires in cytomegalovirus infection. Study details: Based on public TCR beta signatures, there were indications of CMV infection and of a matching HLA type. The study's findings and limits: HLA-C-restricted TCR beta clonotypes specific for CMV led the ex vivo response.

TCRdb fed the reads into MiXCR, producing one record per CDR3 protein. The sample contains about 110,000 distinct CDR3 sequences, around 10% of which appear only once. CDR1 is SGHRS and CDR2 is YFSETQ in the germline V gene. Trimming removed 1 base from V and 2 bases from J, with 11 bases in between. The CDR3 is 15 residues long. A remark on this clonotype: The antigen is unknown.

This TCR derives from a human donor in good health (CMV status not recorded). Some clones in this sample may be carry-over from other donors' samples. This chain uses TRBV5-1 with TRBJ2-3, with a possible D match to TRBD2 (5 bases). Specimen: PBMCs, sequenced either directly or after in vitro stimulation (not recorded which). CDR3 nucleotide sequence: TGCGCCAGCAGCTTGATGGGAGTGATCACAGATACGCAGTATTTT. Encoded protein: CASSLMGVITDTQYF.